The 5 T cell receptor beta chains listed next were all sequenced from one sample in a study of T cell repertoires in cytomegalovirus infection. MiXCR, run by TCRdb on the reads, gives a single entry per CDR3 protein. The data hold 200,000 to 300,000 distinct CDR3 sequences, with approximately 9% observed a single time. Sequenced input: PBMCs. The source is a human donor in good health (CMV status not recorded). Some clones in this sample may be carry-over from other donors' samples.

This rearrangement joins TRBV6-1 to TRBJ2-7, with D uncertain. V was clipped by 6 bases and J by 6 bases, with 18 bases between them. Germline V lookup: CDR1 MNHNS, CDR2 SASEGT. The CDR3 is 14 amino acids. CDR3 amino acids: CASRVPGAKGEQYF. The CDR3 coding sequence is TGTGCCAGCAGGGTGCCGGGTGCCAAGGGCGAGCAGTACTTC.

This clonotype was seen many times. The chain carries TRBV7-2 and TRBJ1-2; D gene unclear. CDR1 and CDR2 from the germline V gene are SGHTA and FQGNSA. The CDR3 totals 14 residues. The V end was cut by 3 bases, the J end by 8 bases, with 16 bases between. CDR3 sequence (DNA): TGTGCCAGCAGCTTTACCGCGGCAGTCAGGGGCTACACCTTC. Encoded protein: CASSFTAAVRGYTF. Drawing the rest from reference TRBV7-2 and TRBJ1-2, the complete variable domain is GAGVSQSPSNKVTEKGKDVELRCDPISGHTALYWYRQSLGQGLEFLIYFQGNSAPDKSGLPSDRFSAERTGGSVSTLTIQRTQQEDSAVYLCASSFTAAVRGYTFGSGTRLTVV.

This clonotype has at least ten counts. J is TRBJ1-1 and V is TRBV7-2, with D perhaps matching TRBD1 (6 bases). The V and J ends lost 2 bases and 6 bases respectively, with 13 bases between them. Germline-derived CDR1 and CDR2 are SGHTA and FQGNSA. This CDR3 contains 14 residues. The CDR3 reads CASSLQGPMAEAFF. In nucleotides, the CDR3 is TGTGCCAGCAGCTTACAGGGGCCTATGGCTGAAGCTTTCTTT.

This chain connects TRBV29-1 to TRBJ1-2; D is unclear. The germline V gene has CDR1 SQVTM and CDR2 ANQGSEA. V dropped 7 bases and J dropped 8 bases, with 14 bases sitting between them. The CDR3 spans 11 residues. This CDR3 is CSAVGSGGYTF. DNA of the CDR3: TGCAGCGCCGTAGGGAGTGGGGGCTACACCTTC.

In its sample, this clonotype was seen many times. The V call is TRBV6-2 or TRBV6-3, the J call TRBJ2-3; no clear D. The V end lost 0 bases, the J end lost 2 bases, and 12 bases lay between the germline ends. The CDR3 totals 16 residues. The germline V gene has CDR1 MNHEY and CDR2 SVGEGT. The CDR3 coding sequence is TGTGCCAGCAGTTACTCGAGCGTCCGAGCCACAGATACGCAGTATTTT. Amino acid sequence: CASSYSSVRATDTQYF.